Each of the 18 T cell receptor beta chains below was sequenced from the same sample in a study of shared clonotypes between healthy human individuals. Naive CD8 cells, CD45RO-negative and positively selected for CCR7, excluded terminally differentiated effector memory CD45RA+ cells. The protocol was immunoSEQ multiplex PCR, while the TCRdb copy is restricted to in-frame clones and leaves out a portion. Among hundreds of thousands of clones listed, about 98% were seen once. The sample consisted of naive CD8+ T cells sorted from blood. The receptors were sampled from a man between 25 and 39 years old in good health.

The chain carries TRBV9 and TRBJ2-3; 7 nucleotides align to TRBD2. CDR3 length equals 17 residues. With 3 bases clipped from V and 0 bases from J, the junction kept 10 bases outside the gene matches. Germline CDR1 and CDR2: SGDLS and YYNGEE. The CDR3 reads CASSDDRSGTSTDTQYF. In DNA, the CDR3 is TGTGCCAGCAGCGACGATAGGAGCGGGACTAGCACAGATACGCAGTATTTT.

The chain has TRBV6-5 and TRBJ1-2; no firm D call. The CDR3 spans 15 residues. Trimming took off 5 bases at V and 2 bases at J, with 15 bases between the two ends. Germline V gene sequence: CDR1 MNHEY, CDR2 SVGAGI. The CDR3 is CASSGLWPTNYGYTF. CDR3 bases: TGTGCCAGCAGTGGCCTTTGGCCGACGAACTATGGCTACACCTTC.

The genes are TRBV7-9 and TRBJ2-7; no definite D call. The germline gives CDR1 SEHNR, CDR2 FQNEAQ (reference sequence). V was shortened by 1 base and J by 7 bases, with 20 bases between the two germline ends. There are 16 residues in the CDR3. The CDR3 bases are TGTGCCAGCAGCTTAGTAGAGTCTGGGCCCCTGGGGGAGCAGTACTTC. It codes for CASSLVESGPLGEQYF.

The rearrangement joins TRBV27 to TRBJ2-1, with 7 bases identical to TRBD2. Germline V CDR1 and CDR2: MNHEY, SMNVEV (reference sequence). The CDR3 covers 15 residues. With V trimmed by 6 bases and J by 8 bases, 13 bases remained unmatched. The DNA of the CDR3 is TGTGCCAGCAGGACGCCGGCTAGCGGTTTCGATGAGCAGTTCTTC. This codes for CASRTPASGFDEQFF.

CDR3 in DNA: TGTGCCAGCAGCCCGGGGGGGAATGAGCAGTTCTTC. This sequence encodes CASSPGGNEQFF. The chain links TRBV7-2 to TRBJ2-1; 8 nucleotides match TRBD2. CDR1 is SGHTA, CDR2 FQGNSA, per germline. Trimming cost V 5 bases and J 7 bases; bases outside gene matches: 1. This CDR3 has 12 amino acids.

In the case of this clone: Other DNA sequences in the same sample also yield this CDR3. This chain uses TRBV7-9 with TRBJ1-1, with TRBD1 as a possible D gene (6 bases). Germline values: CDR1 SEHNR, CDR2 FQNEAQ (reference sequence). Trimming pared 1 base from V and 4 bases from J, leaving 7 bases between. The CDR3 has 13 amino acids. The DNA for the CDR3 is TGTGCCAGCAGCTTAGGGGGGCCCACTGAAGCTTTCTTT. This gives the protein CASSLGGPTEAFF.

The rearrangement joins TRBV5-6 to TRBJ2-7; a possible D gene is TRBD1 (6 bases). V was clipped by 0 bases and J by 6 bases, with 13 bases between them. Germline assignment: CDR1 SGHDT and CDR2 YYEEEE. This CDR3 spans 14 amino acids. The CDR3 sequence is CASSLGDMVSEQYF. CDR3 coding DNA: TGTGCCAGCAGCTTGGGGGACATGGTCTCCGAGCAGTACTTC.

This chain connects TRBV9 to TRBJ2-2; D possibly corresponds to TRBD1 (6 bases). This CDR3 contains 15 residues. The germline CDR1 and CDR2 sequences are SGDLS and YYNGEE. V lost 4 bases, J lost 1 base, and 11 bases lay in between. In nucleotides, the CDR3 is TGTGCCAGCAGCAAAGGACAGTTGAACACCGGGGAGCTGTTTTTT. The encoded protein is CASSKGQLNTGELFF.

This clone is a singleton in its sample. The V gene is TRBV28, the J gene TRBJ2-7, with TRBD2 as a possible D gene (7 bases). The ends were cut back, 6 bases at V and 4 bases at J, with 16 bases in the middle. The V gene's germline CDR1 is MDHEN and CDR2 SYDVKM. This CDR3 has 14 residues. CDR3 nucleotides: TGTGCCAGCAGCCCCGGGGGGCTGGGGTACGAGCAGTACTTC. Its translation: CASSPGGLGYEQYF.

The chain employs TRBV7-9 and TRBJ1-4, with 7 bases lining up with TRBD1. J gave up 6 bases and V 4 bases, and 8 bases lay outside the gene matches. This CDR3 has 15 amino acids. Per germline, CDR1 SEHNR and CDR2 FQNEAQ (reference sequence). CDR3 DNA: TGTGCCAGCAGCTCCCCGACAGGGACGGATGAAAAACTGTTTTTT. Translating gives CASSSPTGTDEKLFF.

Here the CDR3 DNA reads TGTGCCGGTAAGGTTACGGGTTCCCTTAATGAGCAGTTCTTC. It codes for CAGKVTGSLNEQFF. The V call is TRBV7-9, the J call TRBJ2-1; unclear D gene. Trimming removed 11 bases at V and 7 bases at J, with 21 bases between. Germline CDR1 SEHNR, CDR2 FQNEAQ (reference sequence). This CDR3 region has 14 residues.

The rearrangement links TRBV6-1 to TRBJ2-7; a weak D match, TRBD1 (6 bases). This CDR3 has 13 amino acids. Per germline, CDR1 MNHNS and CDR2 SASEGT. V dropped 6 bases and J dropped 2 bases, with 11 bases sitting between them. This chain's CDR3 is CASRDGQTYEQYF. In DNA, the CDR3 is TGTGCCAGCAGAGATGGACAGACCTACGAGCAGTACTTC.

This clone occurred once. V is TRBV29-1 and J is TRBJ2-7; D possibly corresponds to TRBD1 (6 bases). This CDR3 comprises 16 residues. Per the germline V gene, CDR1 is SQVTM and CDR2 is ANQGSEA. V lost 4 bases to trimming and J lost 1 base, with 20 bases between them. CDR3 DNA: TGCAGCGTTGTTCGAGGTTTGGACAGAATGTCCTACGAGCAGTACTTC. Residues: CSVVRGLDRMSYEQYF.

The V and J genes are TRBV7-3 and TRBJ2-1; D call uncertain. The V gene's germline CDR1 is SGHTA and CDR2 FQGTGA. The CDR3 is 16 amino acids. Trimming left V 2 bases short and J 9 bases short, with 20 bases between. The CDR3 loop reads CASSLLPEHRPSEQFF. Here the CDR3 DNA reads TGTGCCAGCAGCTTATTGCCAGAGCATAGGCCAAGTGAGCAGTTCTTC.

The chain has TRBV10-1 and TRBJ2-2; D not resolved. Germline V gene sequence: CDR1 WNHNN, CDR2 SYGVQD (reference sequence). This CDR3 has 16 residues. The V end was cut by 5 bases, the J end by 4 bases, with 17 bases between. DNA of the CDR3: TGCGCCAGCAGTCCTTTCCCCGACGGTATCACCGGGGAGCTGTTTTTT. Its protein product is CASSPFPDGITGELFF.

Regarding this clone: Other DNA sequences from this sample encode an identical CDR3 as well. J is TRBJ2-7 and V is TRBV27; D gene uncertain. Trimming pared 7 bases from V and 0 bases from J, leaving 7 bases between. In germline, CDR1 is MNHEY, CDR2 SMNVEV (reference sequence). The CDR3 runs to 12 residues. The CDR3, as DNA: TGTGCCAGCACGTCGAGCTCCTACGAGCAGTACTTC. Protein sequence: CASTSSSYEQYF.

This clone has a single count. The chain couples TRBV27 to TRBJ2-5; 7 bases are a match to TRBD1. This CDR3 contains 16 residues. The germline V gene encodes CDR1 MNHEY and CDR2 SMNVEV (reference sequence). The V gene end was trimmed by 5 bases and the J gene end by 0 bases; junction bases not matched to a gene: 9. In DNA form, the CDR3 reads TGTGCCAGCAGTCCCCGTCGACAGGGTAACCAAGAGACCCAGTACTTC. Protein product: CASSPRRQGNQETQYF.

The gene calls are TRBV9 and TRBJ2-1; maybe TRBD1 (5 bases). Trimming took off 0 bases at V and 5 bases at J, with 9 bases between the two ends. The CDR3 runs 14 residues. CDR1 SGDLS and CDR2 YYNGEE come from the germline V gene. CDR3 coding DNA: TGTGCCAGCAGCGTAGCCAGGGATCACAATGAGCAGTTCTTC. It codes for CASSVARDHNEQFF.